The clone carrying this T cell receptor (beta chain) came up many times. The antigen remains undetermined. This entry belongs to a study of T and B cells in COVID-19 patients. Study-level findings and limits: Sorted SARS-CoV-2-responsive or tetramer+ T cells and CD4+, regulatory and CD8+ subsets were not yet sequenced. There were 2,000 to 3,000 TCR clusters exclusive to the recovered cohort, some 30 with low generation probability. Active COVID-19 showed highly clonal TRB repertoires; recovery showed diversity and richness above healthy donors.

Each TRB amplification used about 250-550 ng of genomic DNA from blood. Germline trimming cut 4 bases from V and 4 bases from J; bases unmatched to any gene: 3. CDR1 and CDR2 from the germline V gene are KGHSH and LQKENI. The CDR3 is 14 residues long. BIOMED2 TRB-A/B primer pools were used in multiplex TRB PCR. One entry per CDR3 protein, called by TCRdb with MiXCR from the multiplex PCR reads. The sample carries 6,000 or so distinct CDR3 sequences, roughly 26% recorded once. This chain uses TRBV18 with TRBJ1-5; 8 nucleotides agree with TRBD1. The sequence came from a human donor with active COVID-19. The sample was blood. The CDR3 DNA sequence: TGTGCCAGCTCACTGGGACAGGTTAATCAGCCCCAGCATTTT. Translated: CASSLGQVNQPQHF.